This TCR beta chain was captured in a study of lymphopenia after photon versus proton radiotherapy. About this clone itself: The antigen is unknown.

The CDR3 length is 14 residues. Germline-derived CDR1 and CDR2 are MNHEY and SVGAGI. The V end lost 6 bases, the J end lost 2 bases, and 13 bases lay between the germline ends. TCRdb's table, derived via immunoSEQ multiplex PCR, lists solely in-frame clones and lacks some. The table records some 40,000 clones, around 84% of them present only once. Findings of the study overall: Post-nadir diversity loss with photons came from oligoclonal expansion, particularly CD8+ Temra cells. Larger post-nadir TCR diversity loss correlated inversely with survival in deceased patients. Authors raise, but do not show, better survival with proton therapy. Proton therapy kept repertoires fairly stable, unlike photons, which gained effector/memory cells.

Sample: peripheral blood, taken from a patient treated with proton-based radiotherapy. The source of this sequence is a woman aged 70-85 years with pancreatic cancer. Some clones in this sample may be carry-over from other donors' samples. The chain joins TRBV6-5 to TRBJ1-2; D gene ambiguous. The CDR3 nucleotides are TGTGCCAGCAGCTTCGAAGGACGGAACTATGGCTACACCTTC. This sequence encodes CASSFEGRNYGYTF.